Following are 9 T cell receptor beta chains from one sample sequenced in a study of blood T cell repertoires in COVID-19. TCRdb's copy holds only in-frame clones and misses some; the assay was immunoSEQ multiplex PCR. The sample carries a few hundred thousand clones, 86% recorded once. Input material: peripheral blood. All receptors come from an elderly man with acute or convalescent COVID-19.

This clone was seen once. The chain carries TRBV4-1 and TRBJ1-5; 9 positions match TRBD1. Germline V gene sequence: CDR1 MGHRA, CDR2 YSYEKL. This CDR3 is 14 amino acids long. The J segment lost 6 bases and the V segment lost 1 base, leaving 1 base of the junction unmatched. The CDR3 is CASSQGQGGQPQHF. As DNA, the CDR3 is TGCGCCAGCAGCCAAGGACAGGGGGGTCAGCCCCAGCATTTT.

This chain connects TRBV18 to TRBJ2-3, with TRBD2 identical over 11 bases. Germline V CDR1 and CDR2: KGHSH, LQKENI. V was pared by 3 bases and J by 8 bases, with 10 bases of the junction left unmatched. The length of the CDR3 is 16 residues. CDR3 sequence (DNA): TGTGCCAGCTCACCCACTCCCGGGACTAGCGGTTTTACGCAGTATTTT. Amino acids: CASSPTPGTSGFTQYF.

A single count supports this clone. The chain carries TRBV6-2 or TRBV6-3 and TRBJ2-1, with D possibly matching TRBD2 (6 bases). The CDR3 contains 14 residues. Germline CDR1 MNHEY, CDR2 SVGEGT. The V end was cut by 5 bases, the J end by 8 bases, with 16 bases between. CDR3 amino acids: CASSLPGGADEQFF. CDR3 in DNA: TGTGCCAGCAGTCTACCAGGAGGGGCGGATGAGCAGTTCTTC.

The genes are TRBV9 and TRBJ1-2; 9 bases are shared with TRBD1. With 5 bases clipped from V and 0 bases from J, the junction kept 5 bases outside the gene matches. CDR3 size: 15 residues. Germline V gene lookup returns CDR1 SGDLS and CDR2 YYNGEE. CDR3 DNA sequence: TGTGCCAGCAGTTTACAGGGGGCTTCTAACTATGGCTACACCTTC. It yields the protein CASSLQGASNYGYTF.

The V call is TRBV7-8, the J call TRBJ1-1; D call uncertain. The V end was cut by 1 base, the J end by 7 bases, with 13 bases between. CDR3 length equals 14 residues. CDR1 and CDR2 from the germline V gene are SGHVS and FQNEAQ. Here the CDR3 reads CASSLVTGTGEAFF. The CDR3 nucleotides read TGTGCCAGCAGCTTAGTTACGGGTACCGGTGAAGCTTTCTTT. The full variable domain, its missing parts supplied by reference TRBV7-8 and TRBJ1-1, is GAGVSQSPRYKVAKRGQDVALRCDPISGHVSLFWYQQALGQGPEFLTYFQNEAQLDKSGLPSDRFFAERPEGSVSTLKIQRTQQEDSAVYLCASSLVTGTGEAFFGQGTRLTVV.

The chain is built from TRBV5-1 and TRBJ2-3; the D is unclear. The CDR3 runs to 14 residues. Germline lookup yields CDR1 SGHRS and CDR2 YFSETQ. V was shortened by 0 bases and J by 0 bases, with 5 bases between the two germline ends. CDR3 coding DNA: TGCGCCAGCAGCTTGGCCCCAAGCACAGATACGCAGTATTTT. This translates into CASSLAPSTDTQYF.

V is TRBV27 and J is TRBJ1-1; D is possibly TRBD1 (6 bases). Germline V gene sequence: CDR1 MNHEY, CDR2 SMNVEV (reference sequence). The CDR3 has 18 residues. The V end lost 5 bases, the J end lost 3 bases, and 25 bases lay between the germline ends. CDR3 sequence reads: CASSPDPRGGWGDTEAFF. The CDR3, as DNA: TGTGCCAGCAGTCCCGACCCTCGAGGGGGATGGGGCGACACTGAAGCTTTCTTT.

The CDR3 loop reads CAIAQGNQPQHF. CDR3 bases: TGTGCCATCGCCCAGGGCAATCAGCCCCAGCATTTT. This sequence joins TRBV28 and TRBJ1-5; no clear D gene. Trimming pared 10 bases from V and 2 bases from J, leaving 9 bases between. The germline CDR1 and CDR2 sequences are MDHEN and SYDVKM. This CDR3 has 12 residues. The whole variable domain, filled in from reference TRBV28 and TRBJ1-5, reads DVKVTQSSRYLVKRTGEKVFLECVQDMDHENMFWYRQDPGLGLRLIYFSYDVKMKEKGDIPEGYSVSREKKERFSLILESASTNQTSMYLCAIAQGNQPQHFGDGTRLSIL.

This chain joins TRBV3-1 (or the pseudogene TRBV3-2) and TRBJ2-2; D might be TRBD2 (6 bases). With 0 bases removed from V and 5 bases from J, the gap between germline ends came to 10 bases. There are 15 residues in the CDR3. Germline V gives CDR1 LGHDT, CDR2 YNNKEL (reference sequence). The CDR3 loop reads CASSQDRGGTGELFF. CDR3 coding DNA: TGTGCCAGCAGCCAAGATCGGGGAGGAACCGGGGAGCTGTTTTTT.